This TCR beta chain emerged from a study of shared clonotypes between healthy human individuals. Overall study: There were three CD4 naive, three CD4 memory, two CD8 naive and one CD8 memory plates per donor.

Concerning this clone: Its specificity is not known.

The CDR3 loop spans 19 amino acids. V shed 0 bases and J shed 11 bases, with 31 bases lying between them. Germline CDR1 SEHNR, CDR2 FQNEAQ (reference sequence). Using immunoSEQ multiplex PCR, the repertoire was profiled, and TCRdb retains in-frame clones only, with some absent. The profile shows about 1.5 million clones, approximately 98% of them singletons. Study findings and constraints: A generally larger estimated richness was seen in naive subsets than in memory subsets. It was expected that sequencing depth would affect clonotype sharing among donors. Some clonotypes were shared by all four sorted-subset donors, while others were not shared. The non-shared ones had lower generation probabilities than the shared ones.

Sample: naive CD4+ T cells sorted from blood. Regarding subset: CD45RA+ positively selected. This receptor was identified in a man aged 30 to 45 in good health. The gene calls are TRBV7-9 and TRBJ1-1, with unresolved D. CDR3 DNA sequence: TGTGCCAGCAGCTTAGCGGGCGAATCCGAAGGAGGTGGGAGCCGAGTCGCTTTCTTT. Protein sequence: CASSLAGESEGGGSRVAFF.